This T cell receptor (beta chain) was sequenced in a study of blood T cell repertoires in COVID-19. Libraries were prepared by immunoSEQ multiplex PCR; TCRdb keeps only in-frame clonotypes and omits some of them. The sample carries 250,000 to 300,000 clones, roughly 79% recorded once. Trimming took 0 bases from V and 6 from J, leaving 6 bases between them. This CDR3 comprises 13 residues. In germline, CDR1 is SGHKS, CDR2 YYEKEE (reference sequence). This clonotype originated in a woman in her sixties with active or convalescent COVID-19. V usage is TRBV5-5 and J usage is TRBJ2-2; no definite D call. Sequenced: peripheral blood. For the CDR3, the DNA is TGTGCCAGCAGCTTGGTCGCGTCCGGGGAGCTGTTTTTT. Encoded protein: CASSLVASGELFF.